The sequence of this T cell receptor (beta chain) was determined in a study of blood T cell repertoires in COVID-19. Across the study: Specimens from acute and convalescent COVID-19 originated in the United States, Italy and Spain. Sources were T cells, B-cell-depleted T cells, or PBMCs; the material itself was cDNA or gDNA.

Germline lookup yields CDR1 SEHNR and CDR2 FQNEAQ (reference sequence). Trimming left V 1 base short and J 8 bases short, with 9 bases between. The CDR3 spans 12 residues. Under the authors' procedure: Amplifying reference gene primers gave estimates of nucleated cell counts. The table came from immunoSEQ multiplex PCR; TCRdb's copy has only in-frame clones and leaves some out. The V and J calls and clone size were taken over from that table, and D and trimming were inferred from the DNA. Among roughly 290,000 clones listed, 80% to 85% were seen once. Patients from Seattle were sampled longitudinally, starting during active infection. Concerning this clone itself: At the DNA level, this CDR3 is encoded by other sequences in the same sample as well.

The specimen sequenced was peripheral blood. The clonotype originates from a person between 65 and 79 years old with COVID-19, enrolled during active disease. The J gene is TRBJ2-7, the V gene TRBV7-9; no definite D call. In DNA form, the CDR3 reads TGTGCCAGCAGCTTAGACGGGTTGAAGCAGTACTTC. It encodes CASSLDGLKQYF.